One TCR beta chain is described in this entry. What it recognizes is unknown. This CDR3 is built from 18 residues. The germline V gene encodes CDR1 SGHRS and CDR2 YFSETQ. V lost 4 bases, J lost 4 bases, and 9 bases stayed unmatched. This entry comes from a study of cytomegalovirus exposure and HLA in healthy donors. Overall study findings and caveats: Generally TCR sequences proved uncommon, though certain public TCRs appeared in numerous donors. Researchers catalogued around 150 TCR beta chains as cytomegalovirus-associated.

Assay used: immunoSEQ multiplex PCR; TCRdb lists only in-frame clones, some missing. The sample shows under 200,000 clones, around 80% of them seen only once. This chain connects TRBV5-1 to TRBJ2-6; 12 bases are shared with TRBD1. The receptor's source is a woman younger than 45 in good health and CMV-seronegative. Sequencing used PBMCs. The CDR3 bases are TGCGCCAGCAGCAAAGGGGGACAGGGGGCGCTCGGGGCCAACGTCCTGACTTTC. Amino acid sequence: CASSKGGQGALGANVLTF.